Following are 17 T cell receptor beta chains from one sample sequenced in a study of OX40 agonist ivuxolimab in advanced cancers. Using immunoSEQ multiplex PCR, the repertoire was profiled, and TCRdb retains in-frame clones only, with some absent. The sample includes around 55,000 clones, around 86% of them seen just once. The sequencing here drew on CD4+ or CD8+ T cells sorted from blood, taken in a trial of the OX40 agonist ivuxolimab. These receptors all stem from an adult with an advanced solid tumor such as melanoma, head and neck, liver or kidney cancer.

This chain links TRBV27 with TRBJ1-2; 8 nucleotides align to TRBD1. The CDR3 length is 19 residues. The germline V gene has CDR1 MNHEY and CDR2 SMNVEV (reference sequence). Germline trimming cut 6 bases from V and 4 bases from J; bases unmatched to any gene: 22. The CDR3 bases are TGTGCCAGCAGCGACTCCCTGGTGGCAGGGGGCAGGGGGGCCTATGGCTACACCTTC. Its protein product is CASSDSLVAGGRGAYGYTF.

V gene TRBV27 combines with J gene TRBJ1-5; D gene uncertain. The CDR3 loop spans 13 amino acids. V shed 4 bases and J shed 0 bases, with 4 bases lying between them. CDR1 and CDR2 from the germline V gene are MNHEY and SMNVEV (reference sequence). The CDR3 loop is CASSWDSNQPQHF. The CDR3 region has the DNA TGTGCCAGCAGTTGGGATAGCAATCAGCCCCAGCATTTT.

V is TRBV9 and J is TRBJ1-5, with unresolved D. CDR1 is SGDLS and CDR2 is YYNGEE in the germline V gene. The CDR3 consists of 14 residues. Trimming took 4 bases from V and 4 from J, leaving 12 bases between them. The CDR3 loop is CASSPRDGNQPQHF. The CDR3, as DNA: TGTGCCAGCAGCCCCCGCGACGGGAATCAGCCCCAGCATTTT. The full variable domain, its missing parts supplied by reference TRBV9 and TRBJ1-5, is DSGVTQTPKHLITATGQRVTLRCSPRSGDLSVYWYQQSLDQGLQFLIQYYNGEERAKGNILERFSAQQFPDLHSELNLSSLELGDSALYFCASSPRDGNQPQHFGDGTRLSIL.

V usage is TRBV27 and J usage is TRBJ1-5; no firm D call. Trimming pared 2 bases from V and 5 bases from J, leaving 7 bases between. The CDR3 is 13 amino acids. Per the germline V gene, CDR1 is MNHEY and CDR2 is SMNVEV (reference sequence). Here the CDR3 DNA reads TGTGCCAGCAGTTTAGTGATGGATCAGCCCCAGCATTTT. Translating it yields CASSLVMDQPQHF.

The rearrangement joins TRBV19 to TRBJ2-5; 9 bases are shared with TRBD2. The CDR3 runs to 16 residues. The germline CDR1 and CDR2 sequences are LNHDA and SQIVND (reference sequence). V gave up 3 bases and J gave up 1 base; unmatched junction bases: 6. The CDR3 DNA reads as TGTGCCAGTAGTATCGGGACTAGCAGGCTCCAAGAGACCCAGTACTTC. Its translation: CASSIGTSRLQETQYF.

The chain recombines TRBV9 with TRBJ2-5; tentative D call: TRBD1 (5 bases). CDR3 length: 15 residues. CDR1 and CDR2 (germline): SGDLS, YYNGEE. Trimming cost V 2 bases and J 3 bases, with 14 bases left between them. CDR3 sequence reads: CASSVLGVFKETQYF. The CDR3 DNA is TGTGCCAGCAGCGTTTTAGGGGTTTTCAAAGAGACCCAGTACTTC.

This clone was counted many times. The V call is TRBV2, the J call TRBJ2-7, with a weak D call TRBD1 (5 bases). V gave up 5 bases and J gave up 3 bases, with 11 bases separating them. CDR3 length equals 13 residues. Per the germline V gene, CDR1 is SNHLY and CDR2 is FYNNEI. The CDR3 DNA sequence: TGTGCCAGCAGTTTCGGACACCTCTACGAGCAGTACTTC. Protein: CASSFGHLYEQYF.

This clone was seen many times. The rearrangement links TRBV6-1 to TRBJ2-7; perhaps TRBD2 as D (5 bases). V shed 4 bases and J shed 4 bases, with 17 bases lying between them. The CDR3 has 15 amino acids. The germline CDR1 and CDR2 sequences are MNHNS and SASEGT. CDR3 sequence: CASSVSNEGGYEQYF. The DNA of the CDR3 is TGTGCCAGCAGTGTGAGTAATGAGGGCGGGTACGAGCAGTACTTC.

CDR3 sequence: CASSPPREPDTQYF. The CDR3 DNA follows: TGTGCCAGCAGCCCCCCCAGAGAGCCGGATACGCAGTATTTT. The gene calls are TRBV9 and TRBJ2-3; D unresolved. From germline, CDR1 is SGDLS and CDR2 YYNGEE. This CDR3 comprises 14 residues. Trimming shortened V by 4 bases and J by 6 bases, and 15 bases separated the two germline ends.

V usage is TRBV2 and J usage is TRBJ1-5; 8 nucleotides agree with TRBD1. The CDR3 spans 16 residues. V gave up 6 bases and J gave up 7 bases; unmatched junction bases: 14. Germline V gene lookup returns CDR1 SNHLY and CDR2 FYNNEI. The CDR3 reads CASRPGTGYGGQPQHF. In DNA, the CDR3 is TGTGCCAGCAGACCCGGGACAGGATACGGCGGCCAGCCCCAGCATTTT.

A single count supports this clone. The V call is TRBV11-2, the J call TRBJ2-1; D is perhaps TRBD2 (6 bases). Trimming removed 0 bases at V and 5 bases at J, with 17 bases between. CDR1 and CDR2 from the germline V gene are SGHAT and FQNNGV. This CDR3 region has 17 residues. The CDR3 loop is CASSLDGLVGGNNEQFF. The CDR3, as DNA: TGTGCCAGCAGCTTAGATGGGCTAGTGGGGGGAAACAATGAGCAGTTCTTC. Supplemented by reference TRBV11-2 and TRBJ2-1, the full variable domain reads EAGVAQSPRYKIIEKRQSVAFWCNPISGHATLYWYQQILGQGPKLLIQFQNNGVVDDSQLPKDRFSAERLKGVDSTLKIQPAKLEDSAVYLCASSLDGLVGGNNEQFFGPGTRLTVL.

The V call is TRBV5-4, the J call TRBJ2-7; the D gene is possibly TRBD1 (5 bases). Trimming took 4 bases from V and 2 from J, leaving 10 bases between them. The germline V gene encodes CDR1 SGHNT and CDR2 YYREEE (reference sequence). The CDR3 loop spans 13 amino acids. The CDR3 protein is CASSAQGPYEQYF. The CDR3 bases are TGTGCCAGCAGCGCCCAGGGCCCCTACGAGCAGTACTTC. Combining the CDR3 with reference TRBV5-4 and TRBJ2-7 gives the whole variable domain ETGVTQSPTHLIKTRGQQVTLRCSSQSGHNTVSWYQQALGQGPQFIFQYYREEENGRGNFPPRFSGLQFPNYSSELNVNALELDDSALYLCASSAQGPYEQYFGPGTRLTVT.

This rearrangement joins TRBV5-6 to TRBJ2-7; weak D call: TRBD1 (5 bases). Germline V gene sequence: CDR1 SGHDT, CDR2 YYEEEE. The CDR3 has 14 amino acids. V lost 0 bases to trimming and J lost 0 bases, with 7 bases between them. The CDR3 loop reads CASSLVDSSYEQYF. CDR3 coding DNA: TGTGCCAGCAGCTTGGTTGACAGCTCCTACGAGCAGTACTTC.

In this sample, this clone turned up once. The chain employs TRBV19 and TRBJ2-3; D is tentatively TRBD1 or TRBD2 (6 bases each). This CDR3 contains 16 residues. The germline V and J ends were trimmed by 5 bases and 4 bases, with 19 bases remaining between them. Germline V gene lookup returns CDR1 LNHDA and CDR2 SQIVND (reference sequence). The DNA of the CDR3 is TGTGCCAGTAGTCCCTCCGGGGGCTCAAGAGCAGATACGCAGTATTTT. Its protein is CASSPSGGSRADTQYF.

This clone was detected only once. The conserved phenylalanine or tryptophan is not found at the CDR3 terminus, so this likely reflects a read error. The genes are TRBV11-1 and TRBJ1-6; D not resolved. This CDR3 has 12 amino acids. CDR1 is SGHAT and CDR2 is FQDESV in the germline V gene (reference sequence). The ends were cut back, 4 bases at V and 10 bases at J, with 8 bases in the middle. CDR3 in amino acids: CASSSEGSPLHL. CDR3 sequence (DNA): TGTGCCAGCAGCTCGGAGGGATCACCCCTCCACCTT.

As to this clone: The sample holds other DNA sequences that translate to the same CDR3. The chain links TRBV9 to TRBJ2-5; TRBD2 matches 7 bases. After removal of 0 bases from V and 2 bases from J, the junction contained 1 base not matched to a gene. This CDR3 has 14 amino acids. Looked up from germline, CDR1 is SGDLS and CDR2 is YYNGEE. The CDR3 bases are TGTGCCAGCAGCGTAGCGGGGGGTCAAGAGACCCAGTACTTC. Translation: CASSVAGGQETQYF.

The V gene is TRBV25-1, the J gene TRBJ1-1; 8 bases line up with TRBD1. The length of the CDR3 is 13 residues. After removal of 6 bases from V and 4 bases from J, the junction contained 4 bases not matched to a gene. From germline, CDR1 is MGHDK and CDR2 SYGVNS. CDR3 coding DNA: TGTGCCAGCAGCATCGACAGGGGCACTGAAGCTTTCTTT. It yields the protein CASSIDRGTEAFF.